The following is a TCR beta chain sequence with its context. Time point meaning: pre-treatment baseline. Patients had no prior systemic cancer treatment, immunosuppressants or other active cancers. The data were taken from a study of blood T cell dynamics during melanoma immunotherapy. Turning to the study itself: Patients with metastatic melanoma got pembrolizumab or nivolumab-ipilimumab as first-line care.

Profiled with immunoSEQ multiplex PCR; TCRdb holds only in-frame clones, not every one. The profile shows 14,000 or so clones, 86% of them singletons. The V gene's germline CDR1 is SGHRS and CDR2 YFSETQ. V trimming: 4 bases; J trimming: 4 bases; junction bases outside the gene matches: 4. There are 13 residues in the CDR3. This sample comprised blood, obtained from a patient treated with checkpoint blockade. The chain uses TRBV5-1 and TRBJ1-2; 7 bases agree with TRBD1. The sequence was obtained from a human donor with melanoma. CDR3 sequence: CASSQTGSYGYTF. Written as DNA, the CDR3 is TGCGCCAGCAGCCAGACAGGGTCCTATGGCTACACCTTC.